This T cell receptor beta chain was identified in a study of T-cell memory formation after mild COVID-19. MiXCR, applied by TCRdb to the 5' RACE reads, yields one record per CDR3 protein. The sample has 500,000 to 650,000 distinct CDR3 sequences, 20% to 25% seen once. This clonotype was counted only a few times. This CDR3 region has 14 residues. Germline V lookup: CDR1 MGHRA, CDR2 YSYEKL. Trimming took off 1 base at V and 9 bases at J, with 13 bases between the two ends. This receptor was obtained from an adult woman who had mild COVID-19 (a few samples of this study predate the infection). Cell type and time point are not known. The source material was PBMCs or a T cell subset sorted from them (not recorded which). The chain joins TRBV4-1 to TRBJ2-1; D not resolved. Here the CDR3 DNA reads TGCGCCAGCAGCCAAGGATTTACCTGGGGTGAGCAGTTCTTC. Protein sequence: CASSQGFTWGEQFF.